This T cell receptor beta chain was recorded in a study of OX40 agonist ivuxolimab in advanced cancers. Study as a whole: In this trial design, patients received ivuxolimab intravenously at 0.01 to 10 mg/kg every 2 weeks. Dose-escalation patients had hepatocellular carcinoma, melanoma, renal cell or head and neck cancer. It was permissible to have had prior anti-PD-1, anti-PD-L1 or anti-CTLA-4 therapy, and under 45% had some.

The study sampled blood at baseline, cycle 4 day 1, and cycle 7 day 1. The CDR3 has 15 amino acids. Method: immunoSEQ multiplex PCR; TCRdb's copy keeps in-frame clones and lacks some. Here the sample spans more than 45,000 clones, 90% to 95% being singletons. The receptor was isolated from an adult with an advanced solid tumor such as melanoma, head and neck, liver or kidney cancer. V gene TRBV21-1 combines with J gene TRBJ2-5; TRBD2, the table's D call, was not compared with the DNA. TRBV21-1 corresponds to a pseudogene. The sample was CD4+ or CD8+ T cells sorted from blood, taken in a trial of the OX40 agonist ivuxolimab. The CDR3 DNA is TGTGCCAGCAGCAAGGGACTAGCGGGAGGAGAGACCCAGTACTTC. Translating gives CASSKGLAGGETQYF.